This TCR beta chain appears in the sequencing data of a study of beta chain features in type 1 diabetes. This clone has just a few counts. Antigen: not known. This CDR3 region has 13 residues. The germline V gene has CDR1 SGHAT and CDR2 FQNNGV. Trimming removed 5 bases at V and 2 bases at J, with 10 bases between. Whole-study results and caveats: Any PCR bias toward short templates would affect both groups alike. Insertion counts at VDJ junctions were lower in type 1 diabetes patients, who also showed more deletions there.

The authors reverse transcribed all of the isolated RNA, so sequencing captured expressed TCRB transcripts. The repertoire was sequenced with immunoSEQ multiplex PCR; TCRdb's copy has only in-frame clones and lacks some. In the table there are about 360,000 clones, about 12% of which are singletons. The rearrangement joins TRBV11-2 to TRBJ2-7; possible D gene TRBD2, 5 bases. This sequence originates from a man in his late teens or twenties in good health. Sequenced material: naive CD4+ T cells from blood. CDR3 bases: TGTGCCAGCAGCCGGACTGGAACCTACGAGCAGTACTTC. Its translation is CASSRTGTYEQYF.